This TCR beta chain is from a study of shared clonotypes between healthy human individuals. The CDR3 runs 15 residues. Germline CDR1 reads LNHDA; CDR2 reads SQIVND (reference sequence). Trimming took 5 bases from V and 0 from J, leaving 14 bases between them. Clones were read by immunoSEQ multiplex PCR, and TCRdb kept only the in-frame ones, dropping some. This sample has 110,000 or so clones; roughly two thirds occur once, and the top ten carry roughly a quarter. The TCR sequence derives from a woman aged 30 to 39 in good health. The chain joins TRBV19 to TRBJ2-7; the D gene is possibly TRBD2 (6 bases). Sequencing input: memory CD8+ T cells sorted from blood. Subset meaning: CD45RO+ cells pooled with CCR7-negative TemRA cells. CDR3 DNA sequence: TGTGCCAGTAGTCTCGGGACTCCTCACTCCTACGAGCAGTACTTC. Translated, it gives CASSLGTPHSYEQYF.